The next 22 T cell receptor beta chains were all read from a single sample in a study of blood T cell repertoires in COVID-19. Assay: immunoSEQ multiplex PCR; the TCRdb copy retains only in-frame clones and omits some. The sample has around 170,000 clones; 75% to 90% are singletons. Sequences were obtained from peripheral blood. The receptor source for this set is a middle-aged woman with acute or convalescent COVID-19.

The CDR3 loop reads CAISAGADQETQYF. In DNA form, the CDR3 reads TGTGCCATTTCAGCGGGGGCGGACCAAGAGACCCAGTACTTC. The rearrangement joins TRBV2 to TRBJ2-5, with 8 bases fitting TRBD2. Germline V gives CDR1 SNHLY, CDR2 FYNNEI. V lost 10 bases and J lost 0; bases outside the gene matches: 7. This CDR3 has 14 amino acids.

This clone was counted ten times or more. The chain links TRBV6-5 to TRBJ2-1, with 11 bases matching TRBD2. The CDR3 spans 15 residues. CDR1 is MNHEY and CDR2 is SVGAGI in the germline V gene. After removal of 7 bases from V and 4 bases from J, the junction contained 6 bases not matched to a gene. This CDR3 is CASMMTSGEYNEQFF. For the CDR3, the DNA is TGTGCCAGCATGATGACTAGCGGGGAGTACAATGAGCAGTTCTTC.

The chain joins TRBV18 to TRBJ2-1; 9 bases line up with TRBD2. The CDR3 totals 13 residues. With 3 bases clipped from V and 8 bases from J, the junction kept 2 bases outside the gene matches. Germline CDR1 is KGHSH and CDR2 is LQKENI. CDR3 region: CASSPREGYEQFF. The CDR3 nucleotides are TGTGCCAGCTCACCGCGGGAGGGGTATGAGCAGTTCTTC.

The chain has TRBV27 and TRBJ2-5, with 13 bases that match TRBD2. The germline V gene encodes CDR1 MNHEY and CDR2 SMNVEV (reference sequence). With 4 bases clipped from V and 4 bases from J, the junction kept 3 bases outside the gene matches. This CDR3 is built from 15 residues. For the CDR3, the DNA is TGTGCCAGCAGTTCGACTAGCGGGAGGCGAGAGACCCAGTACTTC. Protein product: CASSSTSGRRETQYF.

This sequence joins TRBV6-5 and TRBJ2-3; 7 bases line up with TRBD2. V lost 7 bases to trimming and J lost 3 bases; unmatched junction nucleotides: 7. Germline CDR1 and CDR2: MNHEY and SVGAGI. The CDR3 is 14 residues long. CDR3 protein: CASMSRGKTDTQYF. CDR3 DNA: TGTGCCAGCATGTCGCGGGGGAAAACAGATACGCAGTATTTT.

On this clone: This CDR3 is also generated by other DNA sequences in the sample. This chain joins TRBV6-4 and TRBJ2-3; TRBD1 is a possible D gene (7 bases). From germline, CDR1 is MRHNA and CDR2 SNTAGT. Trimming removed 0 bases at V and 0 bases at J, with 10 bases between. The CDR3 extends over 16 amino acids. The CDR3 is CASSDSAGGSTDTQYF. DNA for the CDR3: TGTGCCAGCAGTGACTCGGCAGGGGGGAGCACAGATACGCAGTATTTT.

This sequence joins TRBV5-1 and TRBJ1-1; 9 nucleotides match TRBD1. This CDR3 has 14 amino acids. Germline V CDR1 and CDR2: SGHRS, YFSETQ. With V trimmed by 6 bases and J by 4 bases, 7 bases remained unmatched. The CDR3 loop reads CASTRTGVTTEAFF. As DNA, the CDR3 is TGCGCCAGCACCCGGACAGGGGTGACCACTGAAGCTTTCTTT.

The rearrangement links TRBV4-2 to TRBJ1-2, with 9 bases identical to TRBD1. V was clipped by 2 bases and J by 6 bases; unmatched bases: 7. The CDR3 covers 15 residues. The germline CDR1 and CDR2 sequences are LGHNA and YNFKEQ. The CDR3 reads CASSQPTGGLDGYTF. Here the CDR3 DNA reads TGTGCCAGCAGCCAACCGACAGGGGGGCTTGATGGCTACACCTTC.

The rearrangement links TRBV4-1 to TRBJ2-5, with 9 bases aligning to TRBD2. The CDR3 spans 17 residues. Germline lookup yields CDR1 MGHRA and CDR2 YSYEKL. The V and J ends lost 0 bases and 3 bases, in that order; junction bases with no gene match: 8. This CDR3 is CASSQDLASGIKETQYF. DNA for the CDR3: TGCGCCAGCAGCCAAGATTTGGCTAGCGGGATCAAAGAGACCCAGTACTTC.

This clone came up once. The DNA of the CDR3 is TGCGCCAGCAGTGATACTGGACAGGGGGCGCGGGATGAGCAGTTCTTC. Translated, it gives CASSDTGQGARDEQFF. The chain recombines TRBV10-1 with TRBJ2-1, with TRBD1 matching over 11 bases. The J segment lost 8 bases and the V segment lost 3 bases, leaving 9 bases of the junction unmatched. Germline CDR1 is WNHNN and CDR2 is SYGVQD (reference sequence). CDR3 length equals 16 residues.

V gene TRBV30 combines with J gene TRBJ1-5, with a possible D match to TRBD1 (5 bases). V lost 2 bases and J lost 0, with 17 bases in between. The CDR3 is 17 amino acids. Germline assignment: CDR1 GTSNPN and CDR2 SVGIG (reference sequence). This CDR3 reads CAWSMRQNLYSNQPQHF. Written as DNA, the CDR3 is TGTGCCTGGAGTATGAGACAGAATTTGTATAGCAATCAGCCCCAGCATTTT.

The V and J genes are TRBV7-9 and TRBJ2-7, with D possibly matching TRBD1 (6 bases). The V and J ends lost 2 bases and 3 bases respectively, with 11 bases between them. Germline-derived CDR1 and CDR2 are SEHNR and FQNEAQ (reference sequence). The CDR3 covers 14 residues. CDR3 DNA: TGTGCCAGCAGCTTACAGGGGTTGGGCTACGAGCAGTACTTC. This sequence encodes CASSLQGLGYEQYF. Filled out from reference TRBV7-9 and TRBJ2-7, the complete variable domain reads DTGVSQNPRHKITKRGQNVTFRCDPISEHNRLYWYRQTLGQGPEFLTYFQNEAQLEKSRLLSDRFSAERPKGSFSTLEIQRTEQGDSAMYLCASSLQGLGYEQYFGPGTRLTVT.

The V call is TRBV6-5, the J call TRBJ1-2, with D unresolved. The CDR3 spans 14 residues. Looked up from germline, CDR1 is MNHEY and CDR2 is SVGAGI. Trimming stripped 7 bases from V and 2 bases from J, with 14 bases between. The CDR3 region is CASTRTGRNYGYTF. The CDR3 DNA follows: TGTGCCAGCACCAGAACCGGGAGGAACTATGGCTACACCTTC.

The chain is built from TRBV19 and TRBJ1-5, with a weak D call TRBD1 (5 bases). Trimming cost V 3 bases and J 0 bases, with 9 bases left between them. This CDR3 contains 15 residues. The germline V gene has CDR1 LNHDA and CDR2 SQIVND (reference sequence). In nucleotides, the CDR3 is TGTGCCAGTAGTATGGGGCATTATAGCAATCAGCCCCAGCATTTT. It specifies CASSMGHYSNQPQHF.

The chain carries TRBV5-1 and TRBJ1-6; 9 nucleotides match TRBD1. CDR1 is SGHRS and CDR2 is YFSETQ in the germline V gene. The CDR3 covers 16 residues. With V trimmed by 0 bases and J by 7 bases, 5 bases remained unmatched. CDR3 coding DNA: TGCGCCAGCAGCTTGGCGGGAACAGGGGGCAATTCACCCCTCCACTTT. Its translation is CASSLAGTGGNSPLHF.

V and J are TRBV6-5 and TRBJ1-2; 9 nucleotides match TRBD1. Germline CDR1 reads MNHEY; CDR2 reads SVGAGI. Trimming cost V 6 bases and J 5 bases; bases outside gene matches: 7. CDR3 length: 14 residues. CDR3 bases: TGTGCCAGCAGCCGGGACAGGGTGTTTTATGGCTACACCTTC. Residues: CASSRDRVFYGYTF.

The chain is built from TRBV2 and TRBJ1-4; weak D call: TRBD1 (6 bases). The CDR3 runs to 15 residues. V gave up 7 bases and J gave up 6 bases, with 18 bases separating them. From germline, CDR1 is SNHLY and CDR2 FYNNEI. CDR3 in DNA: TGTGCCAGCAACCGGGACGGGACATTATATGAAAAACTGTTTTTT. Protein product: CASNRDGTLYEKLFF.

DNA for the CDR3: TGTGCCAGCAGTTTCGACAGCTCCTACAATGAGCAGTTCTTC. Translation gives CASSFDSSYNEQFF. The J gene is TRBJ2-1, the V gene TRBV6-2 or TRBV6-3; tentative D call: TRBD1 (5 bases). Trimming left V 4 bases short and J 0 bases short, with 7 bases between. The germline CDR1 and CDR2 sequences are MNHEY and SVGEGT. The length of the CDR3 is 14 residues.

This chain links TRBV7-9 with TRBJ2-1; D might be TRBD2 (6 bases). CDR1 and CDR2 from the germline V gene are SEHNR and FQNEAQ (reference sequence). This CDR3 has 15 residues. V was cut by 7 bases and J by 0 bases, with 13 bases left in between. The CDR3 DNA follows: TGTGCCAGCACCCTGTTAGCGGACTCCTACAATGAGCAGTTCTTC. Translation gives CASTLLADSYNEQFF. The variable domain in full, with the rest retrieved from reference TRBV7-9 and TRBJ2-1, is DTGVSQNPRHKITKRGQNVTFRCDPISEHNRLYWYRQTLGQGPEFLTYFQNEAQLEKSRLLSDRFSAERPKGSFSTLEIQRTEQGDSAMYLCASTLLADSYNEQFFGPGTRLTVL.

The chain carries TRBV7-8 and TRBJ2-6; tentative D call: TRBD2 (5 bases). From germline, CDR1 is SGHVS and CDR2 FQNEAQ. Trimming stripped 5 bases from V and 2 bases from J, with 13 bases between. The length of the CDR3 is 16 residues. CDR3: CASSPSVRAGANVLTF. The DNA of the CDR3 is TGTGCCAGCAGCCCGTCGGTGAGGGCTGGGGCCAACGTCCTGACTTTC.

The J gene is TRBJ1-4, the V gene TRBV14; D gene uncertain. The CDR3 is 11 residues long. V dropped 4 bases and J dropped 8 bases, with 5 bases sitting between them. Germline-derived CDR1 and CDR2 are SGHDN and FVKESK. The CDR3 is CASSPREKLFF. CDR3 bases: TGTGCCAGCAGCCCCCGGGAAAAACTGTTTTTT. The full variable domain, rest sourced from reference TRBV14 and TRBJ1-4, is EAGVTQFPSHSVIEKGQTVTLRCDPISGHDNLYWYRRVMGKEIKFLLHFVKESKQDESGMPNNRFLAERTGGTYSTLKVQPAELEDSGVYFCASSPREKLFFGSGTQLSVL.

The chain joins TRBV18 to TRBJ1-4; a weak D match, TRBD1 (5 bases). This CDR3 has 15 residues. V was cut by 1 base and J by 8 bases, with 14 bases left in between. Germline assignment: CDR1 KGHSH and CDR2 LQKENI. CDR3 amino acids: CASSPLEGNREKLFF. DNA of the CDR3: TGTGCCAGCTCACCACTGGAGGGGAATCGCGAAAAACTGTTTTTT.